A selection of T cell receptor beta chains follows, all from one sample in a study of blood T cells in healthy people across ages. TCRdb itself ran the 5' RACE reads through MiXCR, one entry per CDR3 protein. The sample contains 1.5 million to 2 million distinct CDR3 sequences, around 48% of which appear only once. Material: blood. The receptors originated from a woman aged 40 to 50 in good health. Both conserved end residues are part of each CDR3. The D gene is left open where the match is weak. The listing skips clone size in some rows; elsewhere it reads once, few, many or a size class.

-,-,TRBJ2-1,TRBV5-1,CASSLPDGSSYNEQFF,TGCGCCAGCAGCTTGCCGGACGGGAGCTCCTACAATGAGCAGTTCTTC
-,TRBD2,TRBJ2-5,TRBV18,CASSPVSSGEETQYF,TGTGCCAGCTCACCAGTTTCAAGCGGGGAGGAGACCCAGTACTTC
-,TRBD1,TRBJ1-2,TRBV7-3,CASSSGGGTEGHTF,TGTGCCAGCAGCTCCGGAGGGGGCACAGAAGGCCACACCTTC
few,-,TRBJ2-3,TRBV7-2,CASSLATGVLDTQYF,TGTGCCAGCAGCTTAGCGACCGGGGTTTTGGATACGCAGTATTTT
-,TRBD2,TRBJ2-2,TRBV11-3,CASSFGLAGSGTGELFF,TGTGCCAGCAGCTTTGGACTAGCGGGGTCGGGCACCGGGGAGCTGTTTTTT
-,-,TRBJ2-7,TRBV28,CASSYGQNEQYF,TGTGCCAGCAGTTACGGACAAAACGAGCAGTACTTC
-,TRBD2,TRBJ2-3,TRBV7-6,CASSLGAAGGPDTQYF,TGTGCCAGCAGCTTAGGGGCAGCGGGGGGGCCGGATACGCAGTATTTT
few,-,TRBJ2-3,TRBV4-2,CASSHEGNTDTQYF,TGTGCCAGCAGCCACGAGGGTAACACAGATACGCAGTATTTT
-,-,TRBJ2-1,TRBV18,CASSPFGTDFYNEQFF,TGTGCCAGCTCACCTTTCGGGACGGATTTCTACAATGAGCAGTTCTTC
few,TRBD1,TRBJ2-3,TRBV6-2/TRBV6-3,CASRPTGAADTQYF,TGTGCCAGCAGACCGACAGGGGCCGCAGATACGCAGTATTTT